These T cell receptor beta chains were read from a single sample in a study of vaccination and CD4 T cells after COVID-19. MiXCR, applied by TCRdb to the PCR reads, yields one record per CDR3 protein. The sample has around 5,200 distinct CDR3 sequences, 40% seen once. For these receptors, no antigen is known. The sample consisted of CD4+ T cells from blood, cultured in vitro. These receptors all come from a human donor who had recovered from COVID-19. Both conserved end residues are part of each CDR3. D genes are given only for firm matches. Size is stated for part of the rows, as once, few or many counts, or as a class when the clone is expanded.

-	TRBD1	TRBJ2-2	TRBV20-1	CSARDRGQARNTGELFF	TGCAGTGCTAGAGATAGGGGACAGGCTAGGAACACCGGGGAGCTGTTTTTT
-	-	TRBJ1-4	TRBV20-1	CSARDVQGRGEKLFF	TGCAGTGCTAGAGATGTGCAGGGGAGAGGGGAAAAACTGTTTTTT
few	-	TRBJ1-2	TRBV20-1	CSVRATNYGYTF	TGCAGTGTGAGAGCCACTAACTATGGCTACACCTTC
-	-	TRBJ1-6	TRBV25-1	CASSPLARDSYNSPLHF	TGTGCCAGCAGCCCTCTGGCCAGAGACTCCTATAATTCACCCCTCCACTTT
-	-	TRBJ2-7	TRBV27	CASSLSGETYEQYF	TGTGCCAGCAGTTTATCTGGGGAGACCTACGAGCAGTACTTC
-	-	TRBJ1-5	TRBV7-6	CASSTQTGAGQPQHF	TGTGCCAGCAGCACCCAAACGGGAGCAGGACAGCCCCAGCATTTT
-	-	TRBJ1-3	TRBV20-1	CSARDSRVPGNTIYF	TGCAGTGCTAGAGATTCCCGGGTCCCTGGAAACACCATATATTTT
few	-	TRBJ2-3	TRBV11-2	CASSQGDTQYF	TGTGCCAGCAGCCAGGGTGATACGCAGTATTTT
-	TRBD1	TRBJ1-1	TRBV2	CASRDRVLTTEAFF	TGTGCCAGCAGGGACAGGGTGCTTACAACTGAAGCTTTCTTT
few	TRBD2	TRBJ2-5	TRBV20-1	CSASGGAPETQYF	TGCAGTGCTAGCGGGGGGGCCCCCGAGACCCAGTACTTC
-	-	TRBJ2-5	TRBV19	CASSTGLAWGETQYF	TGTGCCAGTAGTACAGGACTCGCCTGGGGAGAGACCCAGTACTTC
few	-	TRBJ1-2	TRBV10-3	CAISESGTSNYGYTF	TGTGCCATCAGTGAGTCGGGGACATCTAACTATGGCTACACCTTC
few	-	TRBJ1-2	TRBV7-3	CASSQFGNYGYTF	TGTGCCAGCAGCCAGTTTGGCAACTATGGCTACACCTTC
few	-	TRBJ1-1	TRBV7-9	CASSLMGAGTEAFF	TGTGCCAGCAGCTTAATGGGCGCGGGGACTGAAGCTTTCTTT
-	TRBD1	TRBJ1-2	TRBV7-9	CASTIRQGGLYGYTF	TGTGCCAGCACCATTCGACAGGGAGGGCTCTATGGCTACACCTTC
-	-	TRBJ2-5	TRBV6-5	CASSYSTLGPQETQYF	TGTGCCAGCAGTTACTCGACCCTAGGACCCCAAGAGACCCAGTACTTC
few	-	TRBJ1-3	TRBV10-3	CASTVSSGNTIYF	TGTGCCTCGACAGTGAGCTCTGGAAACACCATATATTTT
few	-	TRBJ1-2	TRBV18	CASSQGRTPNYGYTF	TGTGCCAGCTCGCAAGGACGGACCCCTAACTATGGCTACACCTTC
-	-	TRBJ2-5	TRBV20-1	CSASRVGDQGETQYF	TGCAGTGCCTCCAGGGTAGGGGACCAAGGGGAGACCCAGTACTTC
-	-	TRBJ1-1	TRBV12-3/TRBV12-4	CASSLQGMNTEAFF	TGTGCCAGCAGTTTACAGGGAATGAACACTGAAGCTTTCTTT
few	-	TRBJ1-1	TRBV12-3/TRBV12-4	CASSFRAQGTEAFF	TGTGCCAGCAGTTTTAGGGCCCAGGGGACTGAAGCTTTCTTT
-	-	TRBJ1-6	TRBV11-2	CASSLAYRAGNSPLHF	TGTGCCAGCAGCCTAGCCTACAGGGCCGGTAATTCACCCCTCCACTTT
large	TRBD2	TRBJ2-3	TRBV20-1	CSAPRPAGGTDTQYF	TGCAGTGCTCCCCGGCCAGCGGGGGGCACAGATACGCAGTATTTT
few	-	TRBJ2-3	TRBV18	CASSPIPLDTQYF	TGTGCCAGCTCACCTATCCCCCTAGATACGCAGTATTTT
-	-	TRBJ1-2	TRBV5-1	CASSLVAASFGYTF	TGCGCCAGCAGCTTGGTGGCGGCTTCGTTTGGCTACACCTTC
-	-	TRBJ2-7	TRBV7-3	CASSLYREFYEQYF	TGTGCCAGCAGCTTATATCGGGAGTTCTACGAGCAGTACTTC
-	-	TRBJ2-5	TRBV7-3	CASSFRGETQYF	TGTGCCAGCAGCTTCAGAGGAGAGACCCAGTACTTC
-	TRBD2	TRBJ2-1	TRBV18	CASSPRASGTFYNEQFF	TGTGCCAGCTCACCAAGGGCTAGCGGGACCTTTTACAATGAGCAGTTCTTC
-	-	TRBJ2-2	TRBV20-1	CSARVQGRNTGELFF	TGCAGTGCTAGAGTGCAGGGTCGGAACACCGGGGAGCTGTTTTTT
few	TRBD1	TRBJ1-2	TRBV7-9	CASSKTTGVWGYTF	TGTGCCAGCAGCAAAACAACAGGGGTTTGGGGCTACACCTTC
-	TRBD2	TRBJ2-2	TRBV10-3	CAIRGGLALTGELFF	TGTGCCATCAGGGGGGGACTAGCGTTAACCGGGGAGCTGTTTTTT
-	-	TRBJ1-1	TRBV18	CASSPRRTNTEAFF	TGTGCCAGCTCACCCCGGCGGACGAACACTGAAGCTTTCTTT
-	TRBD2	TRBJ2-7	TRBV6-1	CASSVFGLPTSGFSYEQYF	TGTGCCAGCAGCGTATTTGGGCTCCCGACTAGCGGGTTTTCCTACGAGCAGTACTTC
large	TRBD2	TRBJ2-1	TRBV6-5	CASSSLAGGHREQFF	TGTGCCAGCAGTTCGCTAGCGGGGGGGCACCGTGAGCAGTTCTTC
-	-	TRBJ1-1	TRBV4-3	CASSRNRGTEAFF	TGCGCCAGCAGTCGTAATCGGGGCACTGAAGCTTTCTTT
-	-	TRBJ1-2	TRBV27	CASKPNRDPNLNYGYTF	TGTGCCAGCAAACCTAACAGGGACCCCAACCTTAACTATGGCTACACCTTC
few	-	TRBJ1-5	TRBV6-1	CASSEGYNQPQHF	TGTGCCAGCAGTGAAGGGTATAATCAGCCCCAGCATTTT
medium-sized	TRBD1	TRBJ1-3	TRBV15	CATSRRTGGVSSGNTIYF	TGTGCCACCAGCCGCAGAACAGGGGGCGTCAGCTCTGGAAACACCATATATTTT
few	-	TRBJ1-4	TRBV20-1	CSARRAARLNEKLFF	TGCAGTGCTAGAAGGGCAGCGAGACTTAATGAAAAACTGTTTTTT
few	TRBD2	TRBJ2-3	TRBV7-3	CASSETGAGGLGDTQYF	TGTGCCAGCAGCGAGACGGGAGCGGGAGGACTGGGGGATACGCAGTATTTT
-	-	TRBJ1-1	TRBV7-9	CASSLDQLGAPRRPEAFF	TGTGCCAGCAGCTTAGATCAGCTCGGGGCGCCCCGACGGCCTGAAGCTTTCTTT
few	TRBD1	TRBJ2-2	TRBV10-1	CASREPGQGAVGELFF	TGCGCCAGCAGAGAACCGGGACAGGGGGCAGTCGGGGAGCTGTTTTTT
-	TRBD2	TRBJ2-3	TRBV7-6	CASSLERGRTQYF	TGTGCCAGCAGCTTAGAGCGGGGGAGAACGCAGTATTTT
-	-	TRBJ2-2	TRBV28	CASSHLRGGGELFF	TGTGCCAGCAGTCATCTCAGGGGAGGCGGGGAGCTGTTTTTT
-	-	TRBJ2-5	TRBV5-8	CASSSGTYGRETQYF	TGTGCCAGCAGCTCCGGGACGTACGGCAGGGAGACCCAGTACTTC
-	TRBD2	TRBJ2-3	TRBV20-1	CSARVTSGPTDTQYF	TGCAGTGCTAGAGTAACTAGCGGACCCACAGATACGCAGTATTTT
-	-	TRBJ1-2	TRBV10-3	CAISDSASYTF	TGTGCCATCAGTGACTCCGCCTCCTACACCTTC
-	TRBD1	TRBJ2-5	TRBV18	CASSPMTGYEETQYF	TGTGCCAGCTCACCGATGACAGGGTATGAAGAGACCCAGTACTTC
-	-	TRBJ1-2	TRBV6-4	CARTSWDYRSHYGYTF	TGTGCCAGAACCTCCTGGGACTACCGGTCCCACTATGGCTACACCTTC
few	-	TRBJ1-1	TRBV7-9	CASSLHTWEAFF	TGTGCCAGCAGCTTACATACATGGGAAGCTTTCTTT
few	-	TRBJ1-4	TRBV27	CASSLYYRDDEKLFF	TGTGCCAGCAGTTTATATTACAGGGATGATGAAAAACTGTTTTTT
few	-	TRBJ1-6	TRBV20-1	CSARPHLKSYNSPLHF	TGCAGTGCTAGACCGCACCTAAAGTCCTATAATTCACCCCTCCACTTT
few	-	TRBJ2-6	TRBV7-3	CASSPDGFSGANVLTF	TGTGCCAGCAGCCCGGACGGGTTCTCTGGGGCCAACGTCCTGACTTTC